The source of this T cell receptor (beta chain) is a study of blood T cell repertoires in COVID-19. Study-wide background: The analysed material was cDNA or gDNA that came from T cells, B-cell-depleted T cells, or PBMCs.

This CDR3 is built from 17 residues. V shed 5 bases, J shed 3 bases, and the junction held 10 bases outside the gene matches. Germline CDR1 and CDR2: MGHRA and YSYEKL. The protocol was immunoSEQ multiplex PCR, while the TCRdb copy is restricted to in-frame clones and leaves out a portion. Of a few hundred thousand clones listed, over 75% were seen once; the top ten hold roughly 10%. This clone was counted once. The rearrangement joins TRBV4-1 to TRBJ1-6, with TRBD1 matching 7 bases. The source is a woman in her late teens or twenties who had recovered from COVID-19. The sample taken for sequencing was PBMCs or T cells enriched from blood (not recorded which). This CDR3 reads CASSLGRGFNYNSPLHF. CDR3 sequence (DNA): TGCGCCAGCAGCTTGGGCAGGGGGTTTAACTATAATTCACCCCTCCACTTT.